The present TCR beta chain was sequenced within a study of beta chain features in type 1 diabetes. The CDR3 totals 15 residues. Per germline, CDR1 MDHEN and CDR2 SYDVKM. V shed 5 bases and J shed 7 bases, with 21 bases lying between them. Findings of the study overall: PCR might favor shorter templates, equally in patients and controls. Individuals with type 1 diabetes displayed fewer insertions and more deletions at VDJ junctions.

A CD45RO/CCR7/CD25/CD127/CD95/CD27 panel sorted naive, central memory, regulatory and stem cell-like memory CD4+ cells. Reverse transcribing all isolated RNA meant expressed TCRB transcripts were sequenced. This table comes from immunoSEQ multiplex PCR, and its TCRdb copy is limited to in-frame clones, with some not included. The sample holds 900,000 or so clones, 15% to 20% seen once. Comments on this clone: Its antigen is unidentified.

The material sequenced was naive CD4+ T cells from blood. The TCR was taken from a woman under 30 in good health. V and J are TRBV28 and TRBJ2-7; a weak D match, TRBD1 (5 bases). CDR3 DNA: TGTGCCAGCAGTCCTCAACAATCCGGAAGGGGTGAGCAGTACTTC. It translates to CASSPQQSGRGEQYF.